This TCR beta chain was sequenced during a study of shared clonotypes between healthy human individuals. Only in-frame clones appear in the TCRdb table, and some are missing; sequencing was by immunoSEQ multiplex PCR. Seen here are some 2,100,000 clones, approximately 95% observed once, and the top ten hold over 0.1%. The ends lost 4 bases at V and 10 bases at J; junction bases unmatched: 9. The CDR3 covers 13 residues. Germline loops: CDR1 WNHNN, CDR2 SYGVQD (reference sequence). The clonotype originates from a young man in good health. The material sequenced was naive CD4+ T cells sorted from blood. Subset indicated: CD45RA+ positively selected. This chain links TRBV10-1 with TRBJ1-1; the match to TRBD1 covers 7 bases. CDR3 coding DNA: TGCGCCAGCAGTGGAGGGGGCAGCAAGGGAGCTTTCTTT. Its protein is CASSGGGSKGAFF.